A single sample is the source of the 27 T cell receptor beta chains below, sequenced in a study of shared clonotypes between healthy human individuals. Data came from immunoSEQ multiplex PCR; TCRdb stores just in-frame clones and leaves some out. Here the sample spans a few million clones, nearly 97% being singletons. Sequenced sample: naive CD4+ T cells sorted from blood. The subset was: CD45RA+ positively selected. These receptors all stem from a young man in good health.

CDR3 sequence: CASSPGDRGDTGELFF. The CDR3 DNA reads TGTGCCAGCTCACCAGGGGACAGGGGTGACACCGGGGAGCTGTTTTTT. The V gene is TRBV18, the J gene TRBJ2-2; 10 nucleotides line up with TRBD1. The junction had 3 bases not matched to a gene; V was cut back by 2 bases and J by 3 bases. The CDR3 length is 16 residues. Germline V lookup: CDR1 KGHSH, CDR2 LQKENI.

CDR3 bases: TGTGCCAGCAGCCTCGGGACATCGTTATCCGAGCAGTACTTC. Amino acid sequence: CASSLGTSLSEQYF. The chain is built from TRBV14 and TRBJ2-7; possible D gene TRBD1, 6 bases. The germline gives CDR1 SGHDN, CDR2 FVKESK. The CDR3 has 14 amino acids. V dropped 4 bases and J dropped 6 bases, with 16 bases sitting between them.

This sequence joins TRBV19 and TRBJ1-2; the D is unclear. This CDR3 is built from 12 residues. Trimming took 10 bases from V and 0 from J, leaving 9 bases between them. Germline loops: CDR1 LNHDA, CDR2 SQIVND (reference sequence). The CDR3, as DNA: TGTGCCACCGCGGGGTCTAACTATGGCTACACCTTC. Translating it yields CATAGSNYGYTF.

Details on this clone: This same CDR3 is encoded by further DNA sequences in the sample. The rearrangement uses TRBV7-9 and TRBJ1-4; D is unresolved. Trimming pared 1 base from V and 3 bases from J, leaving 6 bases between. Germline values: CDR1 SEHNR, CDR2 FQNEAQ (reference sequence). CDR3 length: 14 amino acids. CDR3 coding DNA: TGTGCCAGCAGCTTAGGGAGCCCTAATGAAAAACTGTTTTTT. It encodes CASSLGSPNEKLFF.

A note on this clone: Other DNA variants within this sample encode the same CDR3. This sequence joins TRBV6-1 and TRBJ2-2; 10 bases fit TRBD2. The junction had 2 bases not matched to a gene; V was cut back by 6 bases and J by 1 base. Looked up from germline, CDR1 is MNHNS and CDR2 is SASEGT. The CDR3 runs to 15 residues. CDR3 sequence reads: CASRRTSGNTGELFF. The CDR3 DNA is TGTGCCAGCAGAAGGACTAGCGGGAACACCGGGGAGCTGTTTTTT.

V and J are TRBV6-1 and TRBJ1-3; D uncertain. V was pared by 1 base and J by 0 bases, with 7 bases between. The length of the CDR3 is 15 residues. Germline V lookup: CDR1 MNHNS, CDR2 SASEGT. This chain's CDR3 is CASSEGQRSGNTIYF. In DNA form, the CDR3 reads TGTGCCAGCAGTGAAGGACAACGCTCTGGAAACACCATATATTTT.

The CDR3 spells CASSAMGAGVVYEQYF. In DNA form, the CDR3 reads TGCGCCAGCAGCGCCATGGGGGCGGGAGTAGTCTACGAGCAGTACTTC. This chain uses TRBV5-1 with TRBJ2-7; the D gene is possibly TRBD2 (7 bases). The V end lost 4 bases, the J end lost 3 bases, and 20 bases lay between the germline ends. Germline values: CDR1 SGHRS, CDR2 YFSETQ. CDR3 length: 16 amino acids.

The chain carries TRBV6-5 and TRBJ2-7; D perhaps matches TRBD2 (5 bases). V dropped 5 bases and J dropped 6 bases, with 17 bases sitting between them. Germline V lookup: CDR1 MNHEY, CDR2 SVGAGI. The CDR3 loop spans 14 amino acids. Written as DNA, the CDR3 is TGTGCCAGCAGTCCCGGGCTAGCCGTTTCCGAGCAGTACTTC. This codes for CASSPGLAVSEQYF.

The rearrangement uses TRBV6-5 and TRBJ2-7; D uncertain. CDR1 MNHEY and CDR2 SVGAGI come from the germline V gene. This CDR3 spans 13 amino acids. V was clipped by 3 bases and J by 3 bases, with 9 bases between them. The CDR3 region is CASSYGSDYEQYF. In DNA, the CDR3 is TGTGCCAGCAGTTATGGCAGCGACTACGAGCAGTACTTC.

V is TRBV5-1 and J is TRBJ1-6, with 9 bases identical to TRBD1. The CDR3 contains 17 residues. Germline lookup yields CDR1 SGHRS and CDR2 YFSETQ. Losses at the gene ends were 4 bases for V and 4 bases for J; bases not matched to a gene: 9. CDR3 nucleotides: TGCGCCAGCAGCGCCCGGGACAGGGAATGGTATAATTCACCCCTCCACTTT. Amino acid sequence: CASSARDREWYNSPLHF.

This sequence joins TRBV11-2 and TRBJ2-5; 11 positions match TRBD2. Trimming took 5 bases from V and 4 from J; bases not matched to a gene: 3. Germline V gene sequence: CDR1 SGHAT, CDR2 FQNNGV. CDR3 length: 14 residues. This CDR3 is CASSVLAGGETQYF. The CDR3 nucleotides are TGTGCCAGCAGCGTCCTAGCGGGGGGAGAGACCCAGTACTTC.

The genes are TRBV19 and TRBJ1-1; tentative D call: TRBD1 (5 bases). V shed 3 bases and J shed 2 bases, with 16 bases lying between them. Germline CDR1 is LNHDA and CDR2 is SQIVND (reference sequence). The CDR3 runs 16 residues. CDR3 in amino acids: CASSMGTGRSNTEAFF. CDR3 nucleotide sequence: TGTGCCAGTAGTATGGGGACGGGCAGATCCAACACTGAAGCTTTCTTT.

With regard to this clone: The sample contains more than one DNA sequence encoding this CDR3. This chain links TRBV7-9 with TRBJ1-2; D gene unclear. The ends were cut back, 1 base at V and 0 bases at J, with 6 bases in the middle. The germline gives CDR1 SEHNR, CDR2 FQNEAQ (reference sequence). This CDR3 spans 14 amino acids. The CDR3 DNA reads TGTGCCAGCAGCTTAGGGCAGCCTAACTATGGCTACACCTTC. Its translation: CASSLGQPNYGYTF.

Here the CDR3 DNA reads TGTGCCAGCAGCGGCTGGACAGGAGCCTACGAGCAGTACTTC. Translated, it gives CASSGWTGAYEQYF. The rearrangement joins TRBV9 to TRBJ2-7; 7 bases line up with TRBD1. The CDR3 has 14 residues. Germline-derived CDR1 and CDR2 are SGDLS and YYNGEE. The V gene end was trimmed by 3 bases and the J gene end by 2 bases; junction bases not matched to a gene: 5.

A few counts support this clone. This chain links TRBV30 with TRBJ2-5; D tentatively reads TRBD1 or TRBD2 (5 bases each). The CDR3 extends over 15 amino acids. V was shortened by 2 bases and J by 5 bases, with 18 bases between the two germline ends. Germline lookup yields CDR1 GTSNPN and CDR2 SVGIG (reference sequence). For the CDR3, the DNA is TGTGCCTGGAGTCCTGGGGACCGAGAGGGGGAGACCCAGTACTTC. It codes for CAWSPGDREGETQYF.

The rearrangement joins TRBV11-2 to TRBJ2-2, with D unclear. V was clipped by 3 bases and J by 4 bases, with 12 bases between them. Germline CDR1 SGHAT, CDR2 FQNNGV. The CDR3 loop spans 15 amino acids. The CDR3 region is CASSFPGPRTGELFF. The CDR3 nucleotides are TGTGCCAGCAGCTTCCCTGGACCTCGCACCGGGGAGCTGTTTTTT.

Turning to this clone: The sample has other DNA sequences that encode this CDR3 too. J is TRBJ2-3 and V is TRBV30; no definite D call. The CDR3 length is 12 residues. Between the trimmed V and J ends, which lost 0 bases and 5 bases, there was a span of 6 bases. CDR1 is GTSNPN, CDR2 SVGIG, per germline (reference sequence). CDR3 coding DNA: TGTGCCTGGAGTGTACTAAAAGATACGCAGTATTTT. Amino acid sequence: CAWSVLKDTQYF.

The chain uses TRBV4-3 and TRBJ2-5; D remains unclear. The CDR3 covers 16 residues. The germline gives CDR1 LGHNA, CDR2 YSLEER. Trimming took off 0 bases at V and 5 bases at J, with 16 bases between the two ends. CDR3 protein: CASSQDGLGFRETQYF. The CDR3 DNA is TGCGCCAGCAGCCAAGATGGCCTCGGGTTTAGGGAGACCCAGTACTTC.

This chain uses TRBV30 with TRBJ1-5, with TRBD1 as a possible D gene (6 bases). The germline CDR1 and CDR2 sequences are GTSNPN and SVGIG (reference sequence). CDR3 length equals 14 residues. V was pared by 6 bases and J by 2 bases, with 14 bases between. The CDR3 DNA follows: TGTGCCTGTCAGGGGATTGGGGGCAATCAGCCCCAGCATTTT. Its translation: CACQGIGGNQPQHF.

The chain has TRBV18 and TRBJ2-7, with D tentatively TRBD1 (6 bases). CDR1 is KGHSH and CDR2 is LQKENI in the germline V gene. The length of the CDR3 is 15 residues. Trimming shortened V by 6 bases and J by 3 bases, and 18 bases separated the two germline ends. CDR3 DNA: TGTGCCAGCTCTCTAGCCGACAGGACCCTCTACGAGCAGTACTTC. Its protein is CASSLADRTLYEQYF.

As DNA, the CDR3 is TGTGCCAGCAGCTTAGGTGGCGCCGGAGATACGCAGTATTTT. It yields the protein CASSLGGAGDTQYF. The V and J genes are TRBV11-3 and TRBJ2-3; D remains unclear. CDR3 size: 14 residues. Trimming left V 1 base short and J 5 bases short, with 10 bases between. Germline V gives CDR1 SGHNT, CDR2 YENEEA.

The chain links TRBV10-3 to TRBJ2-3, with 12 bases aligning to TRBD2. This CDR3 region has 18 residues. Germline V gives CDR1 ENHRY, CDR2 SYGVKD. J lost 2 bases, V lost 3 bases, and 9 bases had no gene match. CDR3 in amino acids: CAISDPGLAGIYTDTQYF. In DNA form, the CDR3 reads TGTGCCATCAGTGATCCCGGACTAGCGGGGATATACACAGATACGCAGTATTTT.

A word on this clone: Other DNA sequences of this sample code for an identical CDR3. The chain couples TRBV10-3 to TRBJ2-3; unclear D gene. Deletions cut 3 bases from V and 6 bases from J, with 4 bases between. Germline CDR1 ENHRY, CDR2 SYGVKD. The CDR3 extends over 11 amino acids. The CDR3 DNA is TGTGCCATCAGTGATTTGGATACGCAGTATTTT. Its protein is CAISDLDTQYF.

The chain carries TRBV5-1 and TRBJ2-7; no clear D. The germline V and J ends were trimmed by 3 bases and 0 bases, with 16 bases remaining between them. CDR1 is SGHRS, CDR2 YFSETQ, per germline. CDR3 length equals 16 residues. The CDR3 loop is CASSWGLQARSYEQYF. The CDR3 region has the DNA TGCGCCAGCAGCTGGGGTTTGCAGGCTCGCTCCTACGAGCAGTACTTC.

This clone was recorded a few times. The CDR3 nucleotides read TGCGCCAGCAGCTTGGTTGATTTTGGGCCGAACTATGGCTACACCTTC. Amino acids: CASSLVDFGPNYGYTF. The chain combines TRBV5-1 with TRBJ1-2; D gene unclear. The germline gives CDR1 SGHRS, CDR2 YFSETQ. This CDR3 comprises 16 residues. The V end lost 0 bases, the J end lost 2 bases, and 14 bases lay between the germline ends.

This chain joins TRBV11-1 and TRBJ2-7; TRBD1 agrees at 9 bases. V shed 4 bases and J 3 bases; nucleotides not matched to a gene: 1. The CDR3 runs to 13 residues. Per germline, CDR1 SGHAT and CDR2 FQDESV (reference sequence). CDR3 in amino acids: CASSSGQGYEQYF. The CDR3 nucleotides are TGTGCCAGCAGCTCGGGACAGGGCTACGAGCAGTACTTC.

The chain combines TRBV10-3 with TRBJ1-2, with D perhaps TRBD1 (5 bases). The CDR3 has 14 residues. The V gene lost 2 bases and the J gene lost 2 bases, with 9 bases spanning the gap. CDR1 and CDR2 (germline): ENHRY, SYGVKD. The CDR3 loop is CAISEGAGNYGYTF. DNA of the CDR3: TGTGCCATCAGTGAGGGGGCAGGGAACTATGGCTACACCTTC.